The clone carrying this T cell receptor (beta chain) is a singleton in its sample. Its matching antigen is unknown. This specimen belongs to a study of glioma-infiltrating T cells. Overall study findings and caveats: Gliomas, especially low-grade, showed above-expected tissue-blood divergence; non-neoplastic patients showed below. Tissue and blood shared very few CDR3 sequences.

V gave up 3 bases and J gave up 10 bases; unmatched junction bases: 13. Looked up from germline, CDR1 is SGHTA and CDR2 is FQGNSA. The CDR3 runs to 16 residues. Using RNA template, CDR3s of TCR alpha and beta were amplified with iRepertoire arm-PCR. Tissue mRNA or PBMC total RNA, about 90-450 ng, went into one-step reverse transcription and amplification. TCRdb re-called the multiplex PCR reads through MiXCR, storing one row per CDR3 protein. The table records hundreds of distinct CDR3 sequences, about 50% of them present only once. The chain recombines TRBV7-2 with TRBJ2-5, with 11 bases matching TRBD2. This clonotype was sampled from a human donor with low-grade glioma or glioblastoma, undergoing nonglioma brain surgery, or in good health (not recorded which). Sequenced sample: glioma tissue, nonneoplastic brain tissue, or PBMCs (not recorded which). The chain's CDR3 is CASSFGLAGGQEVQYF. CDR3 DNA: TGTGCCAGCAGCTTCGGGCTAGCGGGGGGTCAAGAGGTCCAGTACTTC.